This TCR beta chain was captured by sequencing in a study of T cells in Graves' hyperthyroidism and ophthalmopathy. Study as a whole: It was at initial diagnosis, before any treatment, that peripheral blood was collected.

Amplified TCR beta CDR3 regions derived from RNA transcripts. The HTBI set primed first-round TCR CDR3 RT-PCR. One entry per CDR3 protein results from TCRdb running MiXCR on the multiplex PCR reads. The sample yields approximately 480,000 distinct CDR3 sequences, less than 25% seen once. Hyperthyroidism patients were newly diagnosed, had disease duration under 2 months, and were aged 18 to 65 years. Those patients with uncontrolled infection, other autoimmune disease, pregnancy or lactation were excluded. This clonotype was detected ten times or more. Its antigen is as yet unknown. Study results and caveats: Most thyroid clonotypes that were expanded above 0.001 also turned up in blood.

The junction had 5 bases not matched to a gene; V was cut back by 6 bases and J by 3 bases. Germline CDR1 and CDR2: SNHLY and FYNNEI. The CDR3 has 14 residues. This clonotype originated in a man aged 18 to 29 with Graves' hyperthyroidism. Sample: blood. The chain combines TRBV2 with TRBJ1-1, with 9 bases identical to TRBD1. The CDR3 here is CASRYRGQDTEAFF. The CDR3 DNA is TGTGCCAGCAGATACAGGGGGCAGGACACTGAAGCTTTCTTT.